This TCR beta chain was observed in a study of radiotherapy plus CTLA-4 blockade in lung cancer. In the study overall: The study recorded objective responses in about 20% of patients and disease control in under 35%. Study-wide points: Alongside interferon-beta, early blood T cell clone dynamics were reportedly the best predictor of response. There was expansion of tumor-derived TCR clones in blood after radiotherapy plus ipilimumab.

Treatment of patients with chemo-refractory metastatic non-small-cell lung cancer consisted of focal radiation plus CTLA-4 blockade with ipilimumab. This clone was counted a few times. Its matching antigen is unknown. The protocol was immunoSEQ multiplex PCR, while the TCRdb copy is restricted to in-frame clones and leaves out a portion. The table has about 88,000 clones, roughly 70% seen once. Trimming took off 5 bases at V and 6 bases at J, with 10 bases between the two ends. The CDR3 covers 12 residues. Germline V gives CDR1 LNHDA, CDR2 SQIVND (reference sequence). The TCR was taken from a human donor with non-small cell lung cancer that progressed on radiotherapy plus ipilimumab. The sequences come from peripheral blood, collected from a patient treated with radiotherapy plus ipilimumab. The V call is TRBV19, the J call TRBJ1-2, with D possibly being TRBD1 (5 bases). CDR3 loop: CASSALRDGYTF. In DNA, the CDR3 is TGTGCCAGTAGTGCCCTCAGGGATGGCTACACCTTC.